This is a list of T cell receptor beta chains from one sample in a study of blood T cell repertoires in COVID-19. Clones were read by immunoSEQ multiplex PCR, and TCRdb kept only the in-frame ones, dropping some. This table has approximately 260,000 clones, around 87% appearing once. Material: PBMCs or T cells enriched from blood (not recorded which). The receptor set was obtained from a woman aged 25-40 years with acute COVID-19. The CDR3 runs from the conserved cysteine through the conserved F or W. The D gene is left open where the match is weak. Clone size is shown for a subset of rows, as once, few, many or a class of expanded clone.

abundance	d_gene	len	v_gene	j_gene	CDR3aa	CDR3nt
-	TRBD2	17	TRBV5-4	TRBJ2-5	CASSPSGTSAGRETQYF	TGTGCCAGCAGCCCCTCCGGGACTAGCGCCGGTCGGGAGACCCAGTACTTC
-	TRBD2	15	TRBV28	TRBJ2-5	CASPPVGGGLETQYF	TGTGCCAGCCCCCCGGTAGGCGGGGGTCTGGAGACCCAGTACTTC
-	-	15	TRBV25-1	TRBJ2-7	CASSPRGRGRYEQYF	TGTGCCAGCAGCCCCCGGGGCAGGGGTCGCTACGAGCAGTACTTC
-	-	15	TRBV9	TRBJ1-3	CASSVQDFSGNTIYF	TGTGCCAGCAGCGTCCAGGATTTCTCTGGAAACACCATATATTTT
-	-	15	TRBV4-1	TRBJ1-5	CASSQVTGSNQPQHF	TGCGCCAGCAGCCAGGTCACAGGGAGCAATCAGCCCCAGCATTTT
-	-	14	TRBV11-3	TRBJ1-2	CASSPRGTYYGYTF	TGTGCCAGCAGCCCCCGGGGGACCTACTATGGCTACACCTTC
-	-	14	TRBV5-1	TRBJ1-1	CASSKQGVNTEAFF	TGCGCCAGCAGCAAACAGGGCGTGAACACTGAAGCTTTCTTT
once	-	14	TRBV5-1	TRBJ2-5	CASSLSTIQETQYF	TGCGCCAGCAGCTTGTCGACTATCCAAGAGACCCAGTACTTC
-	TRBD1	13	TRBV29-1	TRBJ1-1	CSVEGTANTEAFF	TGCAGCGTTGAGGGGACAGCGAACACTGAAGCTTTCTTT
-	TRBD1	14	TRBV7-2	TRBJ1-2	CASSLAGQVYGYTF	TGTGCCAGCAGCTTAGCCGGACAGGTCTATGGCTACACCTTC
few	TRBD1	16	TRBV4-1	TRBJ1-5	CASSQDKGQGRQPQHF	TGCGCCAGCAGCCAAGATAAGGGACAGGGACGTCAGCCCCAGCATTTT
many	TRBD1	15	TRBV19	TRBJ1-1	CASIKPGTGNTEAFF	TGTGCCAGTATCAAACCGGGGACAGGAAACACTGAAGCTTTCTTT
-	TRBD2	14	TRBV18	TRBJ2-5	CASRTMTSGETQYF	TGTGCCAGCAGGACTATGACTAGCGGAGAGACCCAGTACTTC
-	TRBD1	14	TRBV27	TRBJ2-5	CASSSEGAQETQYF	TGTGCCAGCAGTTCAGAGGGGGCCCAAGAGACCCAGTACTTC
-	-	16	TRBV6-1	TRBJ1-2	CASSAAPGISNYGYTF	TGTGCCAGCAGTGCAGCACCAGGGATCTCTAACTATGGCTACACCTTC
-	-	16	TRBV28	TRBJ1-5	CASSSVLRGIDQPQHF	TGTGCCAGCAGCTCCGTTTTAAGGGGTATCGATCAGCCCCAGCATTTT
-	TRBD2	18	TRBV4-3	TRBJ2-3	CASSQDRSLAGPTDTQYF	TGCGCCAGCAGCCAAGATAGGAGCCTAGCGGGGCCCACAGATACGCAGTATTTT
-	-	11	TRBV12-3/TRBV12-4	TRBJ2-7	CASSFLREQYF	TGTGCCAGCAGTTTTCTCCGCGAGCAGTACTTC
-	TRBD1	15	TRBV27	TRBJ1-2	CASSFRPGQNYGYTF	TGTGCCAGCAGTTTCAGACCGGGACAGAACTATGGCTACACCTTC
-	TRBD1	17	TRBV7-7	TRBJ1-5	CASSYTGGSFGNQPQHF	TGTGCTAGCAGCTACACAGGGGGCTCGTTTGGCAATCAGCCCCAGCATTTT
-	TRBD1	16	TRBV5-4	TRBJ1-4	CASSDKPERGPEKLFF	TGTGCCAGCAGCGACAAACCCGAGAGGGGGCCTGAAAAACTGTTTTTT
-	-	17	TRBV7-9	TRBJ2-7	CASSLRQTGGPAYEQYF	TGTGCCAGCAGCTTACGGCAGACAGGCGGCCCGGCTTACGAGCAGTACTTC
-	-	15	TRBV6-5	TRBJ2-6	CASRLTGSGANVLTF	TGTGCCAGCAGACTCACAGGGAGCGGGGCCAACGTCCTGACTTTC
-	TRBD1	15	TRBV5-1	TRBJ1-2	CASSLLGQGDYGYTF	TGCGCCAGCAGCTTGTTAGGACAGGGGGACTATGGCTACACCTTC
-	-	17	TRBV18	TRBJ2-5	CASSQLQGLTGQETQYF	TGTGCCAGCTCACAACTACAGGGTCTAACGGGCCAAGAGACCCAGTACTTC
-	-	15	TRBV21-1	TRBJ1-6	CASSIFRGSPCPLHF	TGTGCCAGCAGCATTTTCAGGGGATCACCATGCCCCCTCCACTTT
-	-	15	TRBV5-1	TRBJ2-1	CASSVQSSGLGEQFF	TGCGCCAGCAGCGTGCAGTCCAGCGGCCTCGGGGAGCAGTTCTTC
-	TRBD2	15	TRBV7-9	TRBJ2-1	CASSPPGLASNEQFF	TGTGCCAGCAGCCCGCCGGGACTAGCGTCCAATGAGCAGTTCTTC
-	TRBD2	15	TRBV6-6	TRBJ2-3	CASSYGTSGTDTQYF	TGTGCCAGCAGTTACGGGACTAGCGGTACAGATACGCAGTATTTT
-	-	14	TRBV3-1/TRBV3-2	TRBJ2-5	CASEDPGGEETQYF	TGTGCATCGGAGGACCCAGGAGGTGAGGAGACCCAGTACTTC
-	TRBD1	14	TRBV19	TRBJ2-5	CASSTGTGQETQYF	TGTGCCAGTAGTACCGGGACAGGCCAAGAGACCCAGTACTTC
once	TRBD2	15	TRBV5-1	TRBJ2-1	CASSRMAGGDNEQFF	TGCGCCAGCAGCCGGATGGCGGGGGGGGACAATGAGCAGTTCTTC
few	TRBD1	15	TRBV28	TRBJ1-2	CASNTNPGQGAGYTF	TGTGCCAGCAACACTAACCCGGGACAGGGGGCTGGCTACACCTTC
-	-	13	TRBV19	TRBJ1-1	CATEASGNTEAFF	TGTGCCACCGAAGCTTCAGGGAACACTGAAGCTTTCTTT
-	-	15	TRBV9	TRBJ1-2	CASSVADSPNYGYTF	TGTGCCAGCAGCGTTGCGGACAGTCCTAACTATGGCTACACCTTC
once	-	14	TRBV6-6	TRBJ1-3	CATKLPTSGNTIYF	TGTGCCACTAAGTTACCCACTTCAGGAAACACCATATATTTT
-	-	16	TRBV28	TRBJ2-7	CASSLWGTGGLREQYF	TGTGCCAGCAGTTTATGGGGCACCGGTGGTCTCCGCGAGCAGTACTTC
-	TRBD2	16	TRBV2	TRBJ2-5	CASSEGVAGGPETQYF	TGTGCCAGCAGTGAAGGGGTAGCGGGGGGGCCGGAGACCCAGTACTTC
-	TRBD2	18	TRBV19	TRBJ2-5	CASPRAGTSGRGSETQYF	TGTGCCAGCCCTCGAGCAGGGACTAGCGGGAGAGGTTCGGAGACCCAGTACTTC
-	TRBD2	16	TRBV7-6	TRBJ2-1	CASSLGLAGVRNEQFF	TGTGCCAGCAGCCTCGGACTAGCGGGGGTTAGGAATGAGCAGTTCTTC
-	-	13	TRBV7-9	TRBJ1-1	CASSPTVNTEAFF	TGTGCCAGCAGCCCGACAGTGAACACTGAAGCTTTCTTT
-	-	14	TRBV5-1	TRBJ1-1	CASSAPQGPPEAFF	TGCGCCAGCAGCGCGCCACAGGGTCCCCCTGAAGCTTTCTTT
-	TRBD1	15	TRBV6-2/TRBV6-3	TRBJ2-7	CASSYGTVVAYEQYF	TGTGCCAGCAGTTACGGGACAGTGGTGGCCTACGAGCAGTACTTC
-	-	12	TRBV4-2	TRBJ1-1	CASSQEGTRAFF	TGTGCCAGCAGCCAAGAGGGGACTCGAGCTTTCTTT
-	-	15	TRBV7-3	TRBJ2-2	CASSLRGGNTGELFF	TGTGCCAGCAGCTTACGAGGGGGGAACACCGGGGAGCTGTTTTTT